This entry lists 9 T cell receptor beta chains sequenced from one sample in a study of OX40 agonist ivuxolimab in advanced cancers. The assay was immunoSEQ multiplex PCR, and TCRdb's table has in-frame clones only and misses some. There are around 70,000 clones in the sample; 88% occur only once, and approximately 0.98% lies in the top ten. The material sequenced was CD4+ or CD8+ T cells sorted from blood, taken in a trial of the OX40 agonist ivuxolimab. All receptors come from an adult with an advanced solid tumor such as melanoma, head and neck, liver or kidney cancer.

J is TRBJ1-1 and V is TRBV15, with 7 bases identical to TRBD1. V lost 8 bases and J lost 4; bases outside the gene matches: 10. This CDR3 region has 14 residues. Germline-derived CDR1 and CDR2 are LNHNV and YYDKDF (reference sequence). The CDR3 region has the DNA TGTGCCACCGAGCGTAGGGGGCGAGCCACTGAAGCTTTCTTT. It codes for CATERRGRATEAFF.

This chain joins TRBV10-3 and TRBJ2-1, with 9 bases lining up with TRBD1. Trimming removed 4 bases from V and 4 bases from J; junction bases left unmatched: 2. The CDR3 is 14 amino acids. Germline V lookup: CDR1 ENHRY, CDR2 SYGVKD. CDR3 protein: CAISGDREYNEQFF. CDR3 DNA: TGTGCCATCAGTGGGGACAGGGAGTACAATGAGCAGTTCTTC.

The V gene is TRBV15, the J gene TRBJ2-1; possible D gene TRBD2, 6 bases. The V gene's germline CDR1 is LNHNV and CDR2 YYDKDF (reference sequence). Trimming left V 2 bases short and J 1 base short, with 9 bases between. This CDR3 is built from 15 residues. The CDR3 spells CATSRSGTSYNEQFF. Written as DNA, the CDR3 is TGTGCCACCAGCAGATCCGGGACTTCCTACAATGAGCAGTTCTTC.

As DNA, the CDR3 is TGCGCCAGCAGCCAAGGGGTTACAAAAAAAACCTACGAGCAGTACTTC. Protein sequence: CASSQGVTKKTYEQYF. This chain links TRBV4-1 with TRBJ2-7; no firm D call. The V and J ends lost 1 base and 2 bases respectively, with 15 bases between them. Germline loops: CDR1 MGHRA, CDR2 YSYEKL. The CDR3 has 16 residues.

The chain is built from TRBV6-1 and TRBJ2-5; 12 positions agree with TRBD1. V shed 2 bases, J shed 4 bases, and the junction held 11 bases outside the gene matches. Looked up from germline, CDR1 is MNHNS and CDR2 is SASEGT. This CDR3 spans 18 amino acids. The CDR3 DNA reads TGTGCCAGCAGTGAAAATCCCGGGACAGGGGGCGGGACAGAGACCCAGTACTTC. Amino acid sequence: CASSENPGTGGGTETQYF.

This clone came up once. The V and J genes are TRBV4-2 and TRBJ1-5, with 12 bases aligning to TRBD1. This CDR3 is built from 17 residues. Germline V gene sequence: CDR1 LGHNA, CDR2 YNFKEQ. J lost 6 bases, V lost 4 bases, and 10 bases had no gene match. As DNA, the CDR3 is TGTGCCAGCAGCCCTACTTGGGACAGGGGGCTGGCTCAGCCCCAGCATTTT. This gives the protein CASSPTWDRGLAQPQHF.

The gene calls are TRBV21-1 and TRBJ2-7; the D call of TRBD2 is as the table states it, not checked on the DNA. TRBV21-1 is shown as a pseudogene. This CDR3 region has 16 residues. CDR3 sequence (DNA): TGTGCCAGCAGGGAAGGGTTACGGGAGGTAACCTACGAGCAGTACTTC. Protein sequence: CASREGLREVTYEQYF.

The V and J genes are TRBV5-1 and TRBJ1-4; tentatively, D is TRBD1 (5 bases). Germline-derived CDR1 and CDR2 are SGHRS and YFSETQ. This CDR3 has 12 residues. Trimming stripped 7 bases from V and 8 bases from J, with 12 bases between. The CDR3 sequence is CASAGEEEKLFF. The DNA for the CDR3 is TGCGCCAGCGCGGGGGAGGAGGAAAAACTGTTTTTT.

The CDR3 sequence: CASSTPGSNQPQHF. CDR3 bases: TGTGCCAGCAGTACACCAGGATCAAATCAGCCCCAGCATTTT. This chain links TRBV28 with TRBJ1-5; D uncertain. The V end was cut by 5 bases, the J end by 4 bases, with 12 bases between. Germline V lookup: CDR1 MDHEN, CDR2 SYDVKM. CDR3 length: 14 residues. Based on the CDR3 plus reference TRBV28 and TRBJ1-5, the full variable domain is DVKVTQSSRYLVKRTGEKVFLECVQDMDHENMFWYRQDPGLGLRLIYFSYDVKMKEKGDIPEGYSVSREKKERFSLILESASTNQTSMYLCASSTPGSNQPQHFGDGTRLSIL.